Sequencing of this T cell receptor (beta chain) was carried out in a study of cytomegalovirus exposure and HLA in healthy donors. At sampling all donors were nominally healthy, likely with unrecorded immune exposures. The table lists this clone with a count of one. Its antigen is not identified. This PCR relied on a set of 60 Vbeta primers and 13 Jbeta primers. The protocol was immunoSEQ multiplex PCR, while the TCRdb copy is restricted to in-frame clones and leaves out a portion. The table has some 120,000 clones, 82% seen once. The CDR3 length is 14 residues. Germline CDR1 reads MDHEN; CDR2 reads SYDVKM. The V end lost 5 bases, the J end lost 2 bases, and 10 bases lay between the germline ends. Broader study findings: Cytomegalovirus association was assigned to approximately 180 TCR beta chains. Donors were assumed by presence/absence analyses to have roughly uniform sequencing depth.

Sequenced sample: PBMCs. The chain couples TRBV28 to TRBJ2-1; D gene uncertain. This TCR derives from a male donor in good health and CMV-seropositive. This chain's CDR3 is CASSDLPTYNEQFF. The CDR3 DNA reads as TGTGCCAGCAGTGACTTACCGACCTACAATGAGCAGTTCTTC.